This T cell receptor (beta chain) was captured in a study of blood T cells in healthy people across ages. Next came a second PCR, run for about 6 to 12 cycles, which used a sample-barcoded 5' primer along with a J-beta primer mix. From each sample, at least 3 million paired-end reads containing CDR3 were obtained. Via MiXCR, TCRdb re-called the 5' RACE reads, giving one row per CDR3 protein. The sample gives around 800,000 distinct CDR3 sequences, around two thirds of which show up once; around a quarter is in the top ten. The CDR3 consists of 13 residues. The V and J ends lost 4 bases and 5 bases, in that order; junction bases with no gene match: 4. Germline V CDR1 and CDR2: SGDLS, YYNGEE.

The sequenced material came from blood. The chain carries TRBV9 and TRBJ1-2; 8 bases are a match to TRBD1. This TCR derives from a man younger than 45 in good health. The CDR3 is CASSQTGEYGYTF. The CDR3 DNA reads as TGTGCCAGCAGCCAGACAGGGGAGTATGGCTACACCTTC.